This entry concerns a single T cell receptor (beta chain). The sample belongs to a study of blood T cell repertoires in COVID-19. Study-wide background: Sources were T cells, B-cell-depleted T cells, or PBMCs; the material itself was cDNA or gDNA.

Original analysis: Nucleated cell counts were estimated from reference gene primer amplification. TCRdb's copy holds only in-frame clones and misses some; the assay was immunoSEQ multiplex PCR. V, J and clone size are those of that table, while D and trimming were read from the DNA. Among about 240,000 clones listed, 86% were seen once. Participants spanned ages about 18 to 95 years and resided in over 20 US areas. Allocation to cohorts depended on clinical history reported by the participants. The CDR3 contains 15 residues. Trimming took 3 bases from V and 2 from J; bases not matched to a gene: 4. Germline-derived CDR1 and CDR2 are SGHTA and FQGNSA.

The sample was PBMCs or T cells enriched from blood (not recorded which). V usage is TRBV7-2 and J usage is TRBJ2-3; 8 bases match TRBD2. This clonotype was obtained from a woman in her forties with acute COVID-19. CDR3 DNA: TGTGCCAGCAGCTTTAGCGGGGAATACACAGATACGCAGTATTTT. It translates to CASSFSGEYTDTQYF.